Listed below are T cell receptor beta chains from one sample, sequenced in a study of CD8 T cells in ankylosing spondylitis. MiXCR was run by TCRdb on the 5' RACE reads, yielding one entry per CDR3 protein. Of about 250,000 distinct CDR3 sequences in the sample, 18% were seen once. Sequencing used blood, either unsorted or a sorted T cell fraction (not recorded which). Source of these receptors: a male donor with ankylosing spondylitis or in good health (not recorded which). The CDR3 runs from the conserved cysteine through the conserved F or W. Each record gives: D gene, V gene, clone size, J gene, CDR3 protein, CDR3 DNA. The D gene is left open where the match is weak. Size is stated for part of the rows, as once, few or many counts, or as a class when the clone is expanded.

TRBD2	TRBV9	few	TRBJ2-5	CASSVAGLAQETQYF	TGTGCCAGCAGCGTAGCGGGACTAGCACAAGAGACCCAGTACTTC
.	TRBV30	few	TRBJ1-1	CAWTIQMNTEAFF	TGTGCCTGGACCATACAGATGAACACTGAAGCTTTCTTT
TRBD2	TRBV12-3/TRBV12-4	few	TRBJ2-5	CASSLPFGVAGGETQYF	TGTGCCAGCAGTTTACCCTTTGGGGTAGCGGGAGGAGAGACCCAGTACTTC
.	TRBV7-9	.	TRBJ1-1	CASSLLGFHEAFF	TGTGCCAGCAGCTTACTGGGATTCCATGAAGCTTTCTTT
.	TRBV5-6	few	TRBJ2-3	CASSLPWGAGEADTQYF	TGTGCCAGCAGCTTACCCTGGGGGGCGGGAGAGGCAGATACGCAGTATTTT
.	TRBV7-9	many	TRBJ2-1	CASSSSLRPSEQFF	TGTGCCAGCAGCTCTAGTCTGAGGCCCAGTGAGCAGTTCTTC
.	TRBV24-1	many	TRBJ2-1	CATSGRVDNEQFF	TGTGCCACCAGTGGTAGGGTAGACAATGAGCAGTTCTTC
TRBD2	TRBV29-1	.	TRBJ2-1	CSVPTGGPHEQFF	TGCAGCGTCCCTACGGGAGGGCCGCATGAGCAGTTCTTC
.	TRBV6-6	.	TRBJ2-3	CATGWGTDTQYF	TGTGCCACGGGGTGGGGCACAGATACGCAGTATTTT
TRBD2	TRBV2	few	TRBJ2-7	CASGETSGSLSYEQYF	TGTGCCAGCGGGGAGACTAGCGGGAGTCTCTCCTACGAGCAGTACTTC
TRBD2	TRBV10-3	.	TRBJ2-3	CAISESPGLAESTDTQYF	TGTGCCATCAGTGAGTCACCGGGACTAGCGGAGAGCACAGATACGCAGTATTTT
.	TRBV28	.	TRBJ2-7	CASSFSDGLYEQYF	TGTGCCAGCAGTTTTTCGGACGGACTCTACGAGCAGTACTTC
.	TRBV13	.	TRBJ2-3	CASSLGYRASTDTQYF	TGTGCCAGCAGCTTAGGCTACAGGGCGAGCACAGATACGCAGTATTTT
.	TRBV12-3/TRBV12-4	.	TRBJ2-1	CASTVENYNEQFF	TGTGCCAGCACCGTAGAGAATTACAATGAGCAGTTCTTC
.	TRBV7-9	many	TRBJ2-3	CASSRSQGSGTDTQYF	TGTGCCAGCAGCCGTTCACAGGGCAGTGGGACAGATACGCAGTATTTT
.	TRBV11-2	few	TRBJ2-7	CASSLESAGVYEQYF	TGTGCCAGCAGCTTAGAGTCGGCAGGAGTCTACGAGCAGTACTTC
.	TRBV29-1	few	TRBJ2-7	CSVEDLREDSYEQYF	TGCAGCGTTGAAGATCTTCGGGAAGACAGCTACGAGCAGTACTTC
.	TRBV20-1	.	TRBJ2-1	CSARERGFNEQFF	TGCAGTGCTAGAGAGCGCGGGTTCAATGAGCAGTTCTTC
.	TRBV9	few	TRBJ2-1	CASSIVGAPNEQFF	TGTGCCAGCAGCATCGTCGGGGCCCCGAATGAGCAGTTCTTC
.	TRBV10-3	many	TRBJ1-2	CAISELGTLPQGYTF	TGTGCCATCAGTGAACTGGGGACCCTCCCCCAAGGCTACACCTTC
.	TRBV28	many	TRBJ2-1	CASSTSGFEQFF	TGTGCCAGCAGTACCTCAGGGTTTGAGCAGTTCTTC
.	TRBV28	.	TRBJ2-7	CASSFLGYSYEQYF	TGTGCCAGCAGTTTTTTGGGTTACTCCTACGAGCAGTACTTC
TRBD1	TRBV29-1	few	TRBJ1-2	CSTVGDRSSKPGYTF	TGCAGCACAGTAGGGGACAGGAGCTCGAAGCCTGGCTACACCTTC
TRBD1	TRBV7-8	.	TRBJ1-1	CASSLAQGAFGAFF	TGTGCCAGCAGCTTAGCGCAGGGGGCGTTCGGAGCTTTCTTT
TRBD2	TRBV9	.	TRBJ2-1	CASSVGLAESSYNEQFF	TGTGCCAGCAGCGTAGGGCTAGCGGAGTCTTCCTACAATGAGCAGTTCTTC
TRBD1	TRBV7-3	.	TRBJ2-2	CASSFTGDTGELFF	TGTGCCAGCAGCTTCACAGGGGACACCGGGGAGCTGTTTTTT
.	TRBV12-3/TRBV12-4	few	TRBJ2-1	CASGFYGLRNEQFF	TGTGCCAGCGGCTTTTACGGTCTTAGGAATGAGCAGTTCTTC
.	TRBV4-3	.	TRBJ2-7	CASSQGGRGGTYEQYF	TGCGCCAGCAGCCAAGGGGGCAGGGGTGGCACCTACGAGCAGTACTTC
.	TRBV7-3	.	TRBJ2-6	CASSPREAGNPLGGANVLTF	TGTGCCAGCAGCCCCCGTGAGGCAGGTAACCCTCTCGGTGGGGCCAACGTCCTGACTTTC
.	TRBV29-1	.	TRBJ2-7	CSVDGAETYEQYF	TGCAGCGTTGACGGGGCGGAAACCTACGAGCAGTACTTC
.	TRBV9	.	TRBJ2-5	CASSLSGVEETQYF	TGTGCCAGCAGTCTTAGCGGAGTGGAGGAGACCCAGTACTTC
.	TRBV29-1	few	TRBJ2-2	CRVRAGNTGELFF	TGCAGGGTTAGGGCGGGTAACACCGGGGAGCTGTTTTTT
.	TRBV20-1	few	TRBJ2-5	CSARPINHRETQYF	TGCAGTGCTAGACCAATCAATCACCGAGAGACCCAGTACTTC
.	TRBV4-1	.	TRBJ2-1	CASSQDMAGLTYNEQFF	TGCGCCAGCAGCCAAGATATGGCGGGTTTAACCTACAATGAGCAGTTCTTC
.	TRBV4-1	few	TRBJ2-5	CASSQDTVAGSTGEFAETQYF	TGCGCCAGCAGCCAAGATACGGTCGCGGGGTCCACGGGGGAATTTGCGGAGACCCAGTACTTC
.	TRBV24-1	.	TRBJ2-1	CATSAAAYNDQFF	TGTGCCACCAGTGCGGCCGCATACAATGATCAGTTCTTC
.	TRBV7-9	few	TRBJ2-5	CASSLLLIGEETQYF	TGTGCCAGCAGCTTACTGCTGATCGGGGAAGAGACCCAGTACTTC
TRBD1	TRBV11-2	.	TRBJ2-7	CASSLGIAGQASSEQYF	TGTGCCAGCAGCTTAGGCATTGCGGGACAGGCGTCTTCCGAGCAGTACTTC
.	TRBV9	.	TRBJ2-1	CASSVENGGPNEQFF	TGTGCCAGCAGCGTAGAGAACGGGGGGCCCAATGAGCAGTTCTTC
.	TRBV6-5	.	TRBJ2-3	CASSYSTYSATDTQYF	TGTGCCAGCAGTTACTCAACTTATTCCGCTACAGATACGCAGTATTTT
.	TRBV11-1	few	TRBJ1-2	CASSLETDWDTYTYGYTF	TGTGCCAGCAGCTTAGAGACTGACTGGGACACCTATACCTATGGCTACACCTTC
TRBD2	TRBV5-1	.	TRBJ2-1	CASSLLASEVGWNEQFF	TGCGCCAGCAGCTTACTAGCGTCAGAGGTGGGTTGGAATGAGCAGTTCTTC
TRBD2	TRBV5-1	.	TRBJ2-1	CASSPGLAGGPLNEQFF	TGCGCCAGCAGCCCGGGACTAGCGGGAGGGCCACTTAATGAGCAGTTCTTC
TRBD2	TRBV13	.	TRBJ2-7	CASSLSLAGHYEQYF	TGTGCCAGCAGCCTATCACTAGCGGGCCATTACGAGCAGTACTTC
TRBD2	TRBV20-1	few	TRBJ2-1	CSARSGIYNEQFF	TGCAGTGCTAGGAGCGGGATCTACAATGAGCAGTTCTTC
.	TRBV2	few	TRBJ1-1	CASTGNTEAFF	TGTGCCAGTACAGGGAACACTGAAGCTTTCTTT
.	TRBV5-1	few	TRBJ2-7	CASSLVFVAGRDGYEQYF	TGCGCCAGCAGCTTGGTCTTCGTGGCCGGCAGGGATGGCTACGAGCAGTACTTC
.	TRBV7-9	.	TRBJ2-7	CASSLDRQSEYF	TGTGCCAGCAGCTTAGATAGGCAGTCGGAGTACTTC
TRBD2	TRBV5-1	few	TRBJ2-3	CASSLALAGLPDTQYF	TGCGCCAGCAGCTTGGCGCTAGCGGGATTGCCGGATACGCAGTATTTT
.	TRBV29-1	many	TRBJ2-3	CSALDGYTDTQYF	TGCAGCGCCCTGGACGGCTACACAGATACGCAGTATTTT
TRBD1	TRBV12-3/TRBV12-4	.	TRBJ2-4	CASRQGLENIQYF	TGTGCCAGTCGACAGGGGTTGGAAAACATTCAGTACTTC